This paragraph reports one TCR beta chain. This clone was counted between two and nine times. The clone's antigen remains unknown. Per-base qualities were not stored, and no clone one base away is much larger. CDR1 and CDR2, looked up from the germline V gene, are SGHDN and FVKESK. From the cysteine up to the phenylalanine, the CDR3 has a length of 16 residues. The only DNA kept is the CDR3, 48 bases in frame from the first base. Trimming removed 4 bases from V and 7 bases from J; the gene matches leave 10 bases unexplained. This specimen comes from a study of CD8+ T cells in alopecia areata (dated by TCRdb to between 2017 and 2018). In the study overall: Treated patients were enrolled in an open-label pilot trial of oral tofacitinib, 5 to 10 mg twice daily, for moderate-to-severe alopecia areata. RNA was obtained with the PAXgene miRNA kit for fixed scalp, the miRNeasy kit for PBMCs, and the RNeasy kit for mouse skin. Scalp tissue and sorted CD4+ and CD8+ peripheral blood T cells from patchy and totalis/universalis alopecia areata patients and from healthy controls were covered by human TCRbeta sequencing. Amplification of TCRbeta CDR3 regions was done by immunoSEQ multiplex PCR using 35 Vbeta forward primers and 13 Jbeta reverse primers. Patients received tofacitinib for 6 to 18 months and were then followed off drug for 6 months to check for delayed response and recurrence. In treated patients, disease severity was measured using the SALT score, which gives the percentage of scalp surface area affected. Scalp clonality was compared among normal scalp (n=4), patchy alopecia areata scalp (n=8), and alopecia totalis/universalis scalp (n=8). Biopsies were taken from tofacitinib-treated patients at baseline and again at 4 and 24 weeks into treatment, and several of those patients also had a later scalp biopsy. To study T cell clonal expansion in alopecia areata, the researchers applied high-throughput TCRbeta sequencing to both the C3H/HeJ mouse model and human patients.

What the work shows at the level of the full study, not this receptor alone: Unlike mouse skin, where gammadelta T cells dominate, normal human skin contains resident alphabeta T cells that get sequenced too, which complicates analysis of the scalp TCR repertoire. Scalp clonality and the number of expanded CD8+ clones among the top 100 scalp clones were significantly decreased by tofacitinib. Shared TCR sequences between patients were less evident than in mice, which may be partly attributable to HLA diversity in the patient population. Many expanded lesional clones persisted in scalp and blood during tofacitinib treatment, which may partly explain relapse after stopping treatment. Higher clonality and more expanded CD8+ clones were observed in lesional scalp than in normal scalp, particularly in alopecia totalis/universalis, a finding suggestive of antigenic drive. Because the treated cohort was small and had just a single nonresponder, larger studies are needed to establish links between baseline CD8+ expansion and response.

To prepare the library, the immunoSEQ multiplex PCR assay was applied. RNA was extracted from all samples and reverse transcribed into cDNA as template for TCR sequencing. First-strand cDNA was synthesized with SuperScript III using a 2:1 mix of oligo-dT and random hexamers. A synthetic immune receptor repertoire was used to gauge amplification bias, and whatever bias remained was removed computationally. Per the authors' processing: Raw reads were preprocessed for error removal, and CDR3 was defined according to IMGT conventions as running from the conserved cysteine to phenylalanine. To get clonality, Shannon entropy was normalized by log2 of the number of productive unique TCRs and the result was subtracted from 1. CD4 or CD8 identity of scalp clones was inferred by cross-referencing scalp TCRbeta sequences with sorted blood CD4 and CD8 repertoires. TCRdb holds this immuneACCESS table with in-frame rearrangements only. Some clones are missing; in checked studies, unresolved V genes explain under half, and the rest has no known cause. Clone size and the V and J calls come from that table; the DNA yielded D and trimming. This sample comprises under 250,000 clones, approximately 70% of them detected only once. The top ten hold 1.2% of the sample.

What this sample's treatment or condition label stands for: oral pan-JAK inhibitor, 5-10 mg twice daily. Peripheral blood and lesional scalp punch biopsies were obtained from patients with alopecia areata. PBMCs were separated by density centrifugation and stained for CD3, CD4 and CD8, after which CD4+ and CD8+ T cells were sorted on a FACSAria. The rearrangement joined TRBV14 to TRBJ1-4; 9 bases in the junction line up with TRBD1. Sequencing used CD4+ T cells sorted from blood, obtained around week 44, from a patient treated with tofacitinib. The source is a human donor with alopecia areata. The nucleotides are TGTGCCAGCAGCCCCGGGACAGGGTTTGATGGTGAAAAACTGTTTTTT. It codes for CASSPGTGFDGEKLFF. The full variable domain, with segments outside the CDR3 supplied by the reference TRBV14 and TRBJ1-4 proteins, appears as EAGVTQFPSHSVIEKGQTVTLRCDPISGHDNLYWYRRVMGKEIKFLLHFVKESKQDESGMPNNRFLAERTGGTYSTLKVQPAELEDSGVYFCASSPGTGFDGEKLFFGSGTQLSVL.